The present TCR beta chain was sequenced within a study of human T cells and chemical hapten exposure. Overall study findings and caveats: DPC sensitization produced no change in TCRs with frequency above 1 in 1000.

CDR3 length equals 14 residues. V was trimmed by 2 bases and J by 8 bases, leaving 15 bases between them. Germline V lookup: CDR1 SGHTA, CDR2 FQGNSA. This clonotype was found a few times. Its antigen is not known. Whole blood, unfractionated, served as the material for total RNA extraction. The library tagged individual cDNA molecules with unique molecular identifiers. As originally analysed: The number of TCRs in each sample had a median of 95,638 and spanned roughly 23,224 to 700,000. TCRdb fed the 5' RACE reads into MiXCR, producing one record per CDR3 protein. The V and J calls follow TCRdb's processing rather than the paper's. The top ten hold approximately 6.2% of the sample, which has over 70,000 distinct CDR3 sequences, around 15% seen once.

This receptor was identified in a female donor in good health. The genes are TRBV7-2 and TRBJ1-2; tentative D call: TRBD1 (6 bases). The CDR3 DNA reads as TGTGCCAGCAGCTTAACGGGGGGGCGCTGGGGCTACACCTTC. Translation: CASSLTGGRWGYTF. Based on the CDR3 plus reference TRBV7-2 and TRBJ1-2, the full variable domain is GAGVSQSPSNKVTEKGKDVELRCDPISGHTALYWYRQSLGQGLEFLIYFQGNSAPDKSGLPSDRFSAERTGGSVSTLTIQRTQQEDSAVYLCASSLTGGRWGYTFGSGTRLTVV.